This TCR beta chain was retrieved from a study of blood T cells in healthy people across ages. Findings and caveats of the study: From one million sequenced T cells, diversity estimates were lower bounds.

V lost 3 bases, J lost 0 bases, and 20 bases lay in between. In germline, CDR1 is SGHTS, CDR2 YDEGEE. The CDR3 runs 18 residues. PCR was performed a second time for about 7 to 11 cycles using a sample-barcoded 5' primer and a J-beta primer mix. From the 5' RACE reads, TCRdb called clonotypes with MiXCR, one entry per CDR3 protein. The sample carries roughly 900,000 distinct CDR3 sequences, 48% recorded once. Ranging in age from about 6 to 95, the donors were healthy Caucasian individuals from Russia. About this clonotype itself: Its antigen is not identified.

V usage is TRBV5-8 and J usage is TRBJ2-3; a possible D gene is TRBD1 (8 bases). Sequencing was carried out using blood. This receptor was taken from a man aged 25 to 45 in good health. The CDR3 DNA reads TGTGCCAGCAGCTGGTGGACAGGGCCCGGGAGGAGCACAGATACGCAGTATTTT. This sequence encodes CASSWWTGPGRSTDTQYF.